This TCR beta chain is from a study of radiation and T cells in renal cell carcinoma. Deletions cut 0 bases from V and 2 bases from J, with 17 bases between. CDR1 and CDR2 (germline): SGHRS, YFSETQ. The CDR3 loop spans 18 amino acids. Of note for this clone: Antigen specificity is unknown.

Sample treatment: treatment-naive control, cytoreductive nephrectomy. General observations from the study: Top 100 clonotypes averaged approximately 50% in irradiated versus around 45% in nephrectomy-only tumors.

The table came from immunoSEQ multiplex PCR; TCRdb's copy has only in-frame clones and leaves some out. The sample records some 20,000 clones, about 61% being singletons. The chain has TRBV5-1 and TRBJ1-4; unclear D gene. The sequences come from tumor tissue, collected from a patient whose treatment was nephrectomy without radiotherapy. This clonotype was obtained from a man aged 50 or older with renal cell carcinoma. The CDR3 loop reads CASSLEAFSVVTNEKLFF. Written as DNA, the CDR3 is TGCGCCAGCAGCTTGGAGGCATTCAGTGTGGTGACTAATGAAAAACTGTTTTTT.